These 17 T cell receptor beta chains were all obtained from the same sample, sequenced in a study of regulatory T cells in long-lasting Graves disease. Time point described: newly diagnosed GD, antithyroid drugs for less than 3 months. TCR sequences were obtained from RNA taken from PBMCs. The TCR beta library used iRepertoire HTBI primers with Arm-PCR amplification of CDR3. Each CDR3 protein is one row after TCRdb ran MiXCR on the multiplex PCR reads. Of hundreds of thousands of distinct CDR3 sequences in the sample, approximately 13% were seen once. These data were likewise used in another study, on T cells in Graves' hyperthyroidism and ophthalmopathy.

The sample here was peripheral blood mononuclear cells (PBMCs), taken at new diagnosis, from a patient treated with antithyroid drugs. These receptors were obtained from a man aged 30-40 years with Graves disease.

On this clonotype itself: A much larger clone differs from this one at a single base, so this may be a read error. V usage is TRBV2 and J usage is TRBJ2-4; TRBD2 matches at 7 bases. Germline V gene sequence: CDR1 SNHLY, CDR2 FYNNEI. The CDR3 is 15 residues long. CDR3 region: CASRGGSRYKSIQYF. The CDR3 DNA is TGTGCCAGCAGGGGCGGGAGTCGTTATAAAAGCATTCAGTACTTC.

This chain uses TRBV7-6 with TRBJ1-1; D gene uncertain. CDR1 is SGHVS, CDR2 FNYEAQ, per germline. There are 13 residues in the CDR3. V lost 5 bases, J lost 3 bases, and 10 bases lay in between. The CDR3 sequence is CASSPSSYTEAFF. In DNA, the CDR3 is TGTGCCAGCAGCCCCTCAAGTTACACTGAAGCTTTCTTT.

Ten or more counts support this clonotype. This sequence joins TRBV27 and TRBJ2-7; D is possibly TRBD2 (5 bases). The CDR3 totals 14 residues. In germline, CDR1 is MNHEY, CDR2 SMNVEV (reference sequence). Trimming cost V 3 bases and J 7 bases, with 16 bases left between them. CDR3: CASSLGGWSLEQYF. CDR3 bases: TGTGCCAGCAGTTTGGGCGGGTGGAGCTTGGAGCAGTACTTC.

This clonotype was detected many times. This chain uses TRBV27 with TRBJ2-7; maybe TRBD2 (5 bases). Germline loops: CDR1 MNHEY, CDR2 SMNVEV (reference sequence). Trimming took 6 bases from V and 4 from J, leaving 28 bases between them. The CDR3 covers 18 residues. CDR3 DNA sequence: TGTGCCAGCAGCCTAGGCCGAAACCTGCCAAGCGGACCTTACGAGCAGTACTTC. It encodes CASSLGRNLPSGPYEQYF.

In the case of this clonotype: This may arise from a read error, as a much more abundant clone is one base away. The chain recombines TRBV13 with TRBJ2-2; D perhaps matches TRBD1 (6 bases). The CDR3 loop spans 13 amino acids. Germline lookup yields CDR1 PRHDT and CDR2 FYEKMQ (reference sequence). CDR3 sequence (DNA): TGTGCCAGCAGCGTCCGGGACACCGGGGAGCTGTCTTTT. Residues: CASSVRDTGELSF.

Many counts were recorded for this clonotype. The V call is TRBV19, the J call TRBJ2-1; 12 bases line up with TRBD2. V gave up 4 bases and J gave up 7 bases; unmatched junction bases: 5. Germline V CDR1 and CDR2: LNHDA, SQIVND (reference sequence). The CDR3 contains 15 residues. The CDR3 DNA follows: TGTGCCAGTAGTACTAGCGGGAGGGCCAAGAATGAGCAGTTCTTC. As protein: CASSTSGRAKNEQFF.

This clonotype was picked up many times. The chain combines TRBV11-2 with TRBJ2-7, with D possibly TRBD2 on 5 matching bases. The V gene lost 6 bases and the J gene lost 3 bases, with 12 bases spanning the gap. This CDR3 comprises 13 residues. Germline CDR1 reads SGHAT; CDR2 reads FQNNGV. The CDR3 loop reads CASSFGLLYEQYF. The CDR3 DNA is TGTGCCAGCAGTTTTGGACTCCTCTACGAGCAGTACTTC.

The chain recombines TRBV5-1 with TRBJ2-7; a possible D gene is TRBD1 (6 bases). CDR3 length: 12 amino acids. V lost 7 bases and J 3 bases, leaving 11 bases between the germline ends. Germline values: CDR1 SGHRS, CDR2 YFSETQ. The CDR3 sequence is CASGDTYYEQYF. CDR3 coding DNA: TGCGCCAGCGGGGACACTTACTACGAGCAGTACTTC.

The sample holds many counts of this clonotype. The rearrangement joins TRBV28 to TRBJ2-1, with D unclear. Germline V gene sequence: CDR1 MDHEN, CDR2 SYDVKM. The V and J ends lost 3 bases and 3 bases respectively, with 15 bases between them. The CDR3 covers 16 residues. The CDR3 DNA sequence: TGTGCCAGCAGTTTTCTGGAGTCGGGCAGCTACAATGAGCAGTTCTTC. This translates into CASSFLESGSYNEQFF. Using reference TRBV28 and TRBJ2-1 for the parts outside the CDR3, the full variable domain is DVKVTQSSRYLVKRTGEKVFLECVQDMDHENMFWYRQDPGLGLRLIYFSYDVKMKEKGDIPEGYSVSREKKERFSLILESASTNQTSMYLCASSFLESGSYNEQFFGPGTRLTVL.

This clonotype was observed many times. The rearrangement uses TRBV12-3 or TRBV12-4 and TRBJ2-7; D not resolved. The CDR3 sequence is 14 residues long. The ends were cut back, 2 bases at V and 3 bases at J, with 11 bases in the middle. Here the CDR3 DNA reads TGTGCCAGCAGTTTAAGTCCACAAATCTACGAGCAGTACTTC. It encodes CASSLSPQIYEQYF.

This clonotype has a handful of counts. J is TRBJ2-7 and V is TRBV5-1; the D gene could be TRBD1 or TRBD2 (5 bases each). Trimming cost V 1 base and J 3 bases, with 11 bases left between them. Germline V gene data show CDR1 as SGHRS and CDR2 as YFSETQ. This CDR3 is 14 amino acids long. CDR3 residues: CASSLPGPDYEQYF. The CDR3 DNA reads as TGCGCCAGCAGCTTGCCGGGACCAGACTACGAGCAGTACTTC.

This clonotype was recorded many times. This may arise from a read error, as a much more abundant clone is one base away. V and J are TRBV6-1 and TRBJ1-1; the D is unclear. V was clipped by 4 bases and J by 3 bases, with 9 bases between them. Germline-derived CDR1 and CDR2 are MNHNS and SASEGT. This CDR3 spans 13 amino acids. The DNA for the CDR3 is TGTGCCAGCAGTGGAGGGATCTACACTGAAGCTTTCTTT. As protein: CASSGGIYTEAFF.

V is TRBV20-1 and J is TRBJ2-1; D is undetermined. The CDR3 extends over 18 amino acids. V dropped 0 bases and J dropped 4 bases, with 22 bases sitting between them. CDR1 and CDR2 from the germline V gene are DFQATT and SNEGSKA (reference sequence). CDR3 bases: TGCAGTGCTAGAGATCCCATGGACCCTACGGCATTGTACAATGAGCAGTTCTTC. It codes for CSARDPMDPTALYNEQFF.

In its sample, this clonotype was seen many times. The J gene is TRBJ2-1, the V gene TRBV7-2; TRBD1 aligns across 9 bases. The V segment lost 0 bases and the J segment 8 bases; nucleotides outside the gene matches: 5. The CDR3 length is 15 residues. Germline CDR1 SGHTA, CDR2 FQGNSA. The CDR3 DNA is TGTGCCAGCAGCTTAGCGGGACAGGGCTGGGATGAGCAGTTCTTC. It encodes CASSLAGQGWDEQFF. Together with reference TRBV7-2 and TRBJ2-1, the CDR3 gives the full variable domain: GAGVSQSPSNKVTEKGKDVELRCDPISGHTALYWYRQSLGQGLEFLIYFQGNSAPDKSGLPSDRFSAERTGGSVSTLTIQRTQQEDSAVYLCASSLAGQGWDEQFFGPGTRLTVL.

The table lists this clonotype with many counts. The rearrangement joins TRBV18 to TRBJ1-4; a possible D gene is TRBD1 (5 bases). Germline V gene data show CDR1 as KGHSH and CDR2 as LQKENI. V gave up 5 bases and J gave up 3 bases, with 13 bases separating them. The length of the CDR3 is 15 residues. CDR3 sequence: CASSKNRGSNEKLFF. The CDR3 DNA is TGTGCCAGCTCAAAAAACCGGGGCTCTAATGAAAAACTGTTTTTT.

This clonotype was recorded many times. The chain links TRBV24-1 to TRBJ2-1; D may correspond to TRBD1 or TRBD2 (5 bases each). The CDR3 extends over 21 amino acids. Germline CDR1 is KGHDR and CDR2 is SFDVKD. Trimming shortened V by 5 bases and J by 0 bases, and 28 bases separated the two germline ends. The CDR3 DNA reads as TGTGCCACCAGTGCCTTTGAGGTCCGAGACAAGGGGACCAGCTCCTACAATGAGCAGTTCTTC. This encodes CATSAFEVRDKGTSSYNEQFF.

This clonotype was picked up a small number of times. The V and J genes are TRBV27 and TRBJ2-3; D possibly matches TRBD1 or TRBD2 (5 bases each). Looked up from germline, CDR1 is MNHEY and CDR2 is SMNVEV (reference sequence). There are 13 residues in the CDR3. Trimming took off 7 bases at V and 4 bases at J, with 12 bases between the two ends. As DNA, the CDR3 is TGTGCCAGCAACGGCCAGGGAGCAGATACGCAGTATTTT. Translated: CASNGQGADTQYF.